The 8 T cell receptor beta chains listed next were all sequenced from one sample in a study of blood T cell repertoires in COVID-19 (dated by TCRdb to 2019 to 2021). The library was made by the immunoSEQ multiplex PCR assay. TCRdb limited this immuneACCESS table to in-frame rearrangements with V and J called. A share of clones is missing; checked studies link under half to unresolved V genes, and the rest is unexplained. For this sample there are about 120,000 clones; around 87% appear just once. The ten largest clones capture about 27% of the sample. Sample: peripheral blood. The receptors originated from a man aged 70-80 years with active or convalescent COVID-19.

This clone appeared a single time. The CDR3, as DNA: TGTGCCAGTAGTATAGATGTAGGGAGTAGCACTGAAGCTTTCTTT. Its translation is CASSIDVGSSTEAFF. V usage is TRBV19 and J usage is TRBJ1-1; D is unclear. Trimming removed 0 bases from V and 4 bases from J, with 12 bases in between. Germline V gene sequence: CDR1 LNHDA, CDR2 SQIVND (reference sequence). The CDR3 runs 15 residues.

The chain recombines TRBV5-8 with TRBJ2-1; 8 bases are a match to TRBD2. V shed 0 bases, J shed 6 bases, and the junction held 5 bases outside the gene matches. Germline values: CDR1 SGHTS, CDR2 YDEGEE. CDR3 size: 15 residues. This chain's CDR3 is CASSLGSGMSNEQFF. DNA of the CDR3: TGTGCCAGCAGCTTGGGTAGCGGGATGAGCAATGAGCAGTTCTTC.

This clone was seen a single time. J is TRBJ2-1 and V is TRBV30, with 7 bases that match TRBD2. This CDR3 comprises 16 residues. The V gene end was trimmed by 2 bases and the J gene end by 3 bases; junction bases not matched to a gene: 10. Germline V CDR1 and CDR2: GTSNPN, SVGIG (reference sequence). Here the CDR3 reads CAWSQTPGGLYNEQFF. The CDR3 nucleotides are TGTGCCTGGAGTCAAACCCCGGGGGGACTCTACAATGAGCAGTTCTTC.

The chain joins TRBV28 to TRBJ2-7, with D hard to call. This CDR3 spans 11 amino acids. Trimming left V 4 bases short and J 3 bases short, with 4 bases between. Per the germline V gene, CDR1 is MDHEN and CDR2 is SYDVKM. CDR3: CASSSHYEQYF. DNA for the CDR3: TGTGCCAGCAGTTCCCACTACGAGCAGTACTTC. The variable domain in full, completed from reference TRBV28 and TRBJ2-7, reads DVKVTQSSRYLVKRTGEKVFLECVQDMDHENMFWYRQDPGLGLRLIYFSYDVKMKEKGDIPEGYSVSREKKERFSLILESASTNQTSMYLCASSSHYEQYFGPGTRLTVT.

The CDR3 is CASSFVTNTGELFF. The CDR3 coding sequence is TGTGCCAGCAGCTTTGTGACAAACACCGGGGAGCTGTTTTTT. The chain couples TRBV7-2 to TRBJ2-2, with unresolved D. With 3 bases removed from V and 2 bases from J, the gap between germline ends came to 7 bases. CDR1 is SGHTA and CDR2 is FQGNSA in the germline V gene. This CDR3 is 14 amino acids long.

This clone was found once. The V gene is TRBV5-8, the J gene TRBJ2-1; D gene ambiguous. The CDR3 is made up of 15 amino acids. CDR1 is SGHTS, CDR2 YDEGEE, per germline. V was shortened by 4 bases and J by 0 bases, with 11 bases between the two germline ends. The CDR3 DNA sequence: TGTGCCAGCAGCGCGTGGCGGAGCTCCTACAATGAGCAGTTCTTC. This translates into CASSAWRSSYNEQFF.

CDR3 loop: CASSLARVDTQYF. In DNA form, the CDR3 reads TGCGCCAGCAGCTTGGCCAGGGTGGATACGCAGTATTTT. The rearrangement joins TRBV5-1 to TRBJ2-3; possibly TRBD1 for D (5 bases). This CDR3 region has 13 residues. CDR1 and CDR2 from the germline V gene are SGHRS and YFSETQ. The V gene lost 0 bases and the J gene lost 6 bases, with 8 bases spanning the gap.

This clone is medium-sized within its sample. The genes are TRBV15 and TRBJ2-5; 12 nucleotides align to TRBD1. The CDR3 length is 16 residues. Germline V lookup: CDR1 LNHNV, CDR2 YYDKDF (reference sequence). Trimming cost V 0 bases and J 5 bases; bases outside gene matches: 4. The CDR3 region is CATSREGTGGIETQYF. For the CDR3, the DNA is TGTGCCACCAGCAGAGAAGGGACAGGGGGCATCGAGACCCAGTACTTC.